This paragraph covers one TCR beta chain sequence. This entry belongs to a study of regulatory T cells in long-lasting Graves disease. Documented time point: newly diagnosed GD, antithyroid drugs for less than 3 months. PBMCs provided the RNA from which the TCR library was made. The trim removed 6 bases at V and 5 bases at J, leaving 8 bases unmatched. Germline CDR1 MNHEY, CDR2 SVGEGT. This CDR3 region has 14 residues. Through Arm-PCR of CDR3 regions and iRepertoire HTBI primers, TCR beta libraries were built. MiXCR, applied by TCRdb to the multiplex PCR reads, yields one record per CDR3 protein. The table has about 460,000 distinct CDR3 sequences, 13% to 15% seen once; the top ten hold more than 15%. This sample was also put to use in a study of T cells in Graves' hyperthyroidism and ophthalmopathy.

The TCR sequence derives from a woman between 45 and 65 years old with Graves disease. The rearrangement uses TRBV6-2 or TRBV6-3 and TRBJ1-1, with 8 bases fitting TRBD1. The sequences come from peripheral blood mononuclear cells (PBMCs), collected at new diagnosis, from a patient treated with antithyroid drugs. CDR3 nucleotides: TGTGCCAGCAGATTTACAGGGGGACGGACTGAAGCTTTCTTT. Translated: CASRFTGGRTEAFF.